Following are 8 T cell receptor beta chains from one sample sequenced in a study of T cell responses to AZD1222 COVID-19 vaccine (dated by TCRdb to the early 2020s). The library was made by the immunoSEQ multiplex PCR assay. In TCRdb, the immuneACCESS table is reduced to in-frame sequences with V and J assigned. These tables do not hold every clone; where another copy was compared, an unresolved V gene accounts for under half, and the others remain unexplained. The sample contains about 120,000 clones, approximately 90% of them found a single time. The ten biggest clones cover roughly 4% of the sample. The time point label, as the study defines it: baseline before first vaccination. Sequences were derived from peripheral blood, sampled on day 0 of AZD1222 vaccination. These receptors were collected from an adult in good health.

The chain recombines TRBV5-4 with TRBJ2-2, with a possible D match to TRBD2 (5 bases). V dropped 2 bases and J dropped 5 bases, with 13 bases sitting between them. CDR3 length: 15 amino acids. CDR1 and CDR2 from the germline V gene are SGHNT and YYREEE (reference sequence). In DNA form, the CDR3 reads TGTGCCAGCAGCTTCGGGGAAGTAAGGACCGGGGAGCTGTTTTTT. Its translation is CASSFGEVRTGELFF.

This chain links TRBV5-1 with TRBJ1-1; TRBD1 matches at 9 bases. In germline, CDR1 is SGHRS, CDR2 YFSETQ. The junction had 5 bases not matched to a gene; V was cut back by 3 bases and J by 5 bases. The CDR3 sequence is 14 residues long. CDR3 sequence: CASSSETGGTEAFF. For the CDR3, the DNA is TGCGCCAGCAGCTCGGAGACAGGGGGAACTGAAGCTTTCTTT.

The chain is built from TRBV2 and TRBJ1-2; TRBD1 matches at 8 bases. Germline lookup yields CDR1 SNHLY and CDR2 FYNNEI. Trimming at V came to 2 bases and at J to 6 bases, leaving 2 bases not matched to a gene. The CDR3 totals 13 residues. Written as DNA, the CDR3 is TGTGCCAGCAGTGAAAGACAGGGGAATGGCTACACCTTC. Amino acids: CASSERQGNGYTF. Using reference TRBV2 and TRBJ1-2 for the parts outside the CDR3, the full variable domain is EPEVTQTPSHQVTQMGQEVILRCVPISNHLYFYWYRQILGQKVEFLVSFYNNEISEKSEIFDDQFSVERPDGSNFTLKIRSTKLEDSAMYFCASSERQGNGYTFGSGTRLTVV.

This sequence joins TRBV4-3 and TRBJ1-2; D may be TRBD1 (6 bases). The germline CDR1 and CDR2 sequences are LGHNA and YSLEER. The V end was cut by 0 bases, the J end by 1 base, with 12 bases between. The CDR3 contains 16 residues. In DNA, the CDR3 is TGCGCCAGCAGCCAAGACCCGACAGGCTTTAACTATGGCTACACCTTC. This codes for CASSQDPTGFNYGYTF.

This clone was counted between two and nine times. This sequence joins TRBV19 and TRBJ1-5; possible D gene TRBD1, 5 bases. The CDR3 is 15 residues long. Germline assignment: CDR1 LNHDA and CDR2 SQIVND (reference sequence). V lost 2 bases and J lost 4, with 12 bases in between. CDR3: CASSIRDRGNQPQHF. The CDR3 region has the DNA TGTGCCAGTAGTATACGGGACCGGGGGAATCAGCCCCAGCATTTT.

This clone appeared a single time. V is TRBV29-1 and J is TRBJ1-4; possible D gene TRBD1, 6 bases. Germline V lookup: CDR1 SQVTM, CDR2 ANQGSEA. Deletions cut 6 bases from V and 5 bases from J, with 16 bases between. CDR3 length: 14 residues. In DNA, the CDR3 is TGCAGCGTACAATCCGGGACACTGAATGAAAAACTGTTTTTT. This codes for CSVQSGTLNEKLFF.

The V and J genes are TRBV6-5 and TRBJ1-3; TRBD1 aligns across 8 bases. Per germline, CDR1 MNHEY and CDR2 SVGAGI. V was clipped by 6 bases and J by 3 bases; unmatched bases: 4. CDR3 length: 14 amino acids. The CDR3 spells CASRTTGGGNTIYF. In DNA, the CDR3 is TGTGCCAGCAGAACAACAGGGGGTGGAAACACCATATATTTT.

The chain couples TRBV19 to TRBJ1-5, with 7 nucleotides matching TRBD1. The length of the CDR3 is 15 residues. Germline loops: CDR1 LNHDA, CDR2 SQIVND (reference sequence). The J segment lost 2 bases and the V segment lost 6 bases, leaving 7 bases of the junction unmatched. The CDR3, as DNA: TGTGCCAGTAGAGTGGACAGGACCGGCAATCAGCCCCAGCATTTT. It translates to CASRVDRTGNQPQHF.